This T cell receptor (beta chain) was captured by sequencing in a study of cytotoxic CD8 clonotypes in ibrutinib-treated CLL. Profiling relied on immunoSEQ multiplex PCR, and the TCRdb table lists in-frame clones only, not all of them. The sample has over 200,000 clones, just over 70% seen once. Only one count was recorded for this clone. Looked up from germline, CDR1 is MGHDK and CDR2 is SYGVNS. The CDR3 length is 13 residues. The ends were cut back, 4 bases at V and 2 bases at J, with 9 bases in the middle. The genes are TRBV25-1 and TRBJ2-7; tentatively, D is TRBD2 (5 bases). This TCR was recovered from a human donor with chronic lymphocytic leukemia. Specimen: PBMCs, collected after 12 months of ibrutinib treatment. CDR3 region: CASSGLAAYEQYF. CDR3 in DNA: TGTGCCAGCAGTGGCCTAGCCGCCTACGAGCAGTACTTC.